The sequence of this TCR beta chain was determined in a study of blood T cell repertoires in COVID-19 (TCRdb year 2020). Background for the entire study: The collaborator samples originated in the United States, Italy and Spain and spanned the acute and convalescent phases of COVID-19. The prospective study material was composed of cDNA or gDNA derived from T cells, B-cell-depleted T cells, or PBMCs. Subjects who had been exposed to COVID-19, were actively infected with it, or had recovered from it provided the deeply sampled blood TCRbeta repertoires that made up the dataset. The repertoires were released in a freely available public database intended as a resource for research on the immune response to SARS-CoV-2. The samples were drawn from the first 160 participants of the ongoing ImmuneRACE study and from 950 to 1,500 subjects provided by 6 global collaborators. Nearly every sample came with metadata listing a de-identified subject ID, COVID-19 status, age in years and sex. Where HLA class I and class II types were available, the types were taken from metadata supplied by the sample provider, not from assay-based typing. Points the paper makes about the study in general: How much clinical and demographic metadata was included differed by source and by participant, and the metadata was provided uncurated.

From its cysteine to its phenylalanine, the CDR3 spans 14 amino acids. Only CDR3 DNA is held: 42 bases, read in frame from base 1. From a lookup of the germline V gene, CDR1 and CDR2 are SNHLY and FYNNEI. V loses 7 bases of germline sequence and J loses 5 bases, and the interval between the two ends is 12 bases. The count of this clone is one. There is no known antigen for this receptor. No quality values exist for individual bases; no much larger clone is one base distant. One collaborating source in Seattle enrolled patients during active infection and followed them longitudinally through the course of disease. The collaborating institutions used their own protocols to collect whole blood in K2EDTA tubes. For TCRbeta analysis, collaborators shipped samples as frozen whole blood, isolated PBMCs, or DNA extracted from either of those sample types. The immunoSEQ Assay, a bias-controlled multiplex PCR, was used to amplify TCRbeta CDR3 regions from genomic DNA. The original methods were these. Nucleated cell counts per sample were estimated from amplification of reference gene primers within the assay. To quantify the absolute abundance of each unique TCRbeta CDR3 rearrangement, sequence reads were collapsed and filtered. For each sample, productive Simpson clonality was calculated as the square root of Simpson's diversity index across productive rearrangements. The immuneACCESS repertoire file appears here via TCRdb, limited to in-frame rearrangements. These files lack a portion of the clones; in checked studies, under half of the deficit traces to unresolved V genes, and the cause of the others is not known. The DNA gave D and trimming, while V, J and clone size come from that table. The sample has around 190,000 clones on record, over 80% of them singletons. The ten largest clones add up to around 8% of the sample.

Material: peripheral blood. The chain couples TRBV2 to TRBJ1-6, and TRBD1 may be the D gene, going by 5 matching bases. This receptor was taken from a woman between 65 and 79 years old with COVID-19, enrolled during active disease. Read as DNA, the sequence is TGTGCCAGCAATGGTGACAGTAATAATTCACCCCTCCACTTT. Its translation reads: CASNGDSNNSPLHF.